The 18 T cell receptor beta chains below all came from one sample that was sequenced in a study of beta chain features in type 1 diabetes. Reverse transcription of all isolated RNA meant that expressed TCRB transcripts were sequenced. Profiled with immunoSEQ multiplex PCR; TCRdb holds only in-frame clones, not every one. The sample includes nearly 250,000 clones, roughly two thirds of them seen just once. Sequenced sample: naive CD4+ T cells from blood. The receptors derive from a man aged 25 to 40 in good health.

This chain links TRBV14 with TRBJ2-7, with 9 bases fitting TRBD2. V lost 2 bases to trimming and J lost 2 bases; unmatched junction nucleotides: 4. From germline, CDR1 is SGHDN and CDR2 FVKESK. The CDR3 is made up of 15 amino acids. For the CDR3, the DNA is TGTGCCAGCAGCCAACTCCGGACTAGCGCCTACGAGCAGTACTTC. Its translation is CASSQLRTSAYEQYF.

This rearrangement joins TRBV29-1 to TRBJ2-1, with 8 positions matching TRBD2. Trimming took 6 bases from V and 0 from J; bases not matched to a gene: 13. Germline V gene data show CDR1 as SQVTM and CDR2 as ANQGSEA. The CDR3 consists of 17 residues. The CDR3: CSVEAAGETSSYNEQFF. The CDR3 DNA reads TGCAGCGTCGAGGCAGCGGGAGAGACGAGCTCCTACAATGAGCAGTTCTTC.

The chain uses TRBV29-1 and TRBJ2-3; D possibly matches TRBD1 or TRBD2 (5 bases each). CDR3 length equals 12 residues. The ends were cut back, 7 bases at V and 4 bases at J, with 12 bases in the middle. Germline-derived CDR1 and CDR2 are SQVTM and ANQGSEA. The CDR3 DNA is TGCAGCGCCCTGGGGGACGCAGATACGCAGTATTTT. Its translation is CSALGDADTQYF.

CDR3 coding DNA: TGTGCCAGCAGCTTAATGCTCGCTAGCTCGAACACAGATACGCAGTATTTT. Encoded protein: CASSLMLASSNTDTQYF. This chain uses TRBV7-2 with TRBJ2-3, with D possibly being TRBD2 (5 bases). The CDR3 consists of 17 residues. Germline V gene lookup returns CDR1 SGHTA and CDR2 FQGNSA. Trimming pared 2 bases from V and 2 bases from J, leaving 17 bases between.

This rearrangement joins TRBV27 to TRBJ2-5, with D tentatively TRBD1 (6 bases). This CDR3 region has 14 residues. Germline values: CDR1 MNHEY, CDR2 SMNVEV (reference sequence). V lost 3 bases and J 3 bases, leaving 11 bases between the germline ends. The CDR3 DNA reads TGTGCCAGCAGTTTTCGAGACAGGAAAGAGACCCAGTACTTC. Its translation: CASSFRDRKETQYF.

This clone has a single count. The chain combines TRBV30 with TRBJ2-5; no firm D call. The V gene's germline CDR1 is GTSNPN and CDR2 SVGIG (reference sequence). This CDR3 spans 10 amino acids. The V end was cut by 2 bases, the J end by 9 bases, with 7 bases between. The CDR3 nucleotides are TGTGCCTGGAGTAAGGTGGCCCAGTACTTC. Amino acids: CAWSKVAQYF.

The chain uses TRBV30 and TRBJ2-2; D is uncertain. The V gene's germline CDR1 is GTSNPN and CDR2 SVGIG (reference sequence). Trimming removed 0 bases at V and 5 bases at J, with 10 bases between. The CDR3 is 14 residues long. The CDR3 protein is CAWSVPARTGELFF. The CDR3 DNA is TGTGCCTGGAGTGTACCCGCTAGGACCGGGGAGCTGTTTTTT. Together with reference TRBV30 and TRBJ2-2, the CDR3 gives the full variable domain: SQTIHQWPATLVQPVGSPLSLECTVEGTSNPNLYWYRQAAGRGLQLLFYSVGIGQISSEVPQNLSASRPQDRQFILSSKKLLLSDSGFYLCAWSVPARTGELFFGEGSRLTVL.

The rearrangement uses TRBV15 and TRBJ2-3, with D hard to call. With 0 bases removed from V and 0 bases from J, the gap between germline ends came to 4 bases. CDR3 length: 14 amino acids. Per the germline V gene, CDR1 is LNHNV and CDR2 is YYDKDF (reference sequence). CDR3 protein: CATSRDSSTDTQYF. The DNA for the CDR3 is TGTGCCACCAGCAGAGACTCTAGCACAGATACGCAGTATTTT.

The rearrangement joins TRBV9 to TRBJ2-7; 7 bases are shared with TRBD1. V gave up 4 bases and J gave up 3 bases; unmatched junction bases: 13. This CDR3 contains 16 residues. Germline CDR1 reads SGDLS; CDR2 reads YYNGEE. The CDR3 sequence: CASSPSDRIMVYEQYF. The CDR3 nucleotides read TGTGCCAGCAGCCCATCGGACAGGATCATGGTCTACGAGCAGTACTTC.

The chain carries TRBV29-1 and TRBJ1-2, with TRBD1 identical over 8 bases. J lost 2 bases, V lost 6 bases, and 5 bases had no gene match. The CDR3 runs to 13 residues. Germline V gene sequence: CDR1 SQVTM, CDR2 ANQGSEA. The CDR3, as DNA: TGCAGCGTCCAGGACAGGGAAAACTATGGCTACACCTTC. It encodes CSVQDRENYGYTF.

V and J are TRBV5-6 and TRBJ2-3, with D unclear. CDR3 length: 14 residues. V gave up 1 base and J gave up 2 bases, with 8 bases separating them. Germline CDR1 SGHDT, CDR2 YYEEEE. DNA of the CDR3: TGTGCCAGCAGCTTGCCGGCAACCACAGATACGCAGTATTTT. Encoded protein: CASSLPATTDTQYF.

A few counts support this clone. V is TRBV29-1 and J is TRBJ1-1; D is uncertain. The V gene's germline CDR1 is SQVTM and CDR2 ANQGSEA. The CDR3 has 13 residues. V gave up 1 base and J gave up 5 bases, with 11 bases separating them. CDR3 sequence: CSVEALAATEAFF. As DNA, the CDR3 is TGCAGCGTTGAAGCTCTGGCAGCGACTGAAGCTTTCTTT.

The J gene is TRBJ2-5, the V gene TRBV7-2, with D uncertain. The CDR3 is made up of 13 amino acids. Germline assignment: CDR1 SGHTA and CDR2 FQGNSA. V was pared by 3 bases and J by 3 bases, with 8 bases between. The DNA for the CDR3 is TGTGCCAGCAGCTTGACCGTTGAAGAGACCCAGTACTTC. It encodes CASSLTVEETQYF.

V is TRBV10-3 and J is TRBJ2-1; D gene unclear. CDR1 is ENHRY and CDR2 is SYGVKD in the germline V gene. This CDR3 has 13 amino acids. V was trimmed by 6 bases and J by 16 bases, leaving 22 bases between them. CDR3: CAISPWVNRLLFF. The DNA of the CDR3 is TGTGCCATCAGCCCCTGGGTTAACCGGTTACTATTCTTC.

This chain links TRBV30 with TRBJ1-4; TRBD1 matches at 8 bases. The length of the CDR3 is 12 residues. Germline lookup yields CDR1 GTSNPN and CDR2 SVGIG (reference sequence). Germline trimming cut 2 bases from V and 10 bases from J; bases unmatched to any gene: 3. CDR3 DNA: TGTGCCTGGAGTTATACAGGGGGAAAACTGTTTTTT. Its protein is CAWSYTGGKLFF.

The V call is TRBV29-1, the J call TRBJ1-4; no firm D call. The CDR3 loop spans 14 amino acids. With 5 bases removed from V and 5 bases from J, the gap between germline ends came to 15 bases. Looked up from germline, CDR1 is SQVTM and CDR2 is ANQGSEA. CDR3 sequence: CSVPEPGYNEKLFF. In nucleotides, the CDR3 is TGCAGCGTTCCCGAACCGGGATACAATGAAAAACTGTTTTTT.

The chain combines TRBV12-5 with TRBJ2-4; D gene unclear. CDR1 is LGHNT and CDR2 is FRNRAP in the germline V gene. Trimming pared 2 bases from V and 7 bases from J, leaving 3 bases between. This CDR3 has 11 residues. The CDR3 DNA follows: TGTGCTAGTGGTTTGATGAACATTCAGTACTTC. Translated: CASGLMNIQYF.

CDR3 region: CASSSKTQYF. The CDR3 bases are TGTGCCAGCAGCTCGAAGACCCAGTACTTC. This sequence joins TRBV11-2 and TRBJ2-5; D not resolved. Per germline, CDR1 SGHAT and CDR2 FQNNGV. V was trimmed by 4 bases and J by 6 bases, leaving 3 bases between them. The CDR3 covers 10 residues.